This paragraph reports one T cell receptor (beta chain). The data were obtained in a study of shared T cell receptors in the human thymus. Sequenced by immunoSEQ multiplex PCR; TCRdb stores in-frame clones only, minus some. This sample yields 500,000 to 850,000 clones, of which around 87% are seen a single time; 0.0094% belongs to the top ten. The CDR3 contains 16 residues. Trimming took 3 bases from V and 3 from J, leaving 17 bases between them. Germline CDR1 and CDR2: SGHAT and FQNNGV. The sample also formed part of further work on human thymus T cells.

The chain uses TRBV11-2 and TRBJ2-5; D possibly corresponds to TRBD2 (5 bases). This receptor was taken from a boy less than two years old with a congenital heart defect. The sequenced sample was thymocytes. Here the CDR3 DNA reads TGTGCCAGCAGCTTCGTCAACGGACTGTCCAAAGAGACCCAGTACTTC. Residues: CASSFVNGLSKETQYF.